The rows below give T cell receptor beta chains drawn from one sample of a study of OX40 agonist ivuxolimab in advanced cancers. Using immunoSEQ multiplex PCR, the repertoire was profiled, and TCRdb retains in-frame clones only, with some absent. The sample lists tens of thousands of clones, more than 85% occurring once. This specimen consisted of CD4+ or CD8+ T cells sorted from blood, obtained in a trial of the OX40 agonist ivuxolimab. The origin of the receptors is an adult with an advanced solid tumor such as melanoma, head and neck, liver or kidney cancer. CDR3s include the opening cysteine and the closing phenylalanine or tryptophan. Each record gives: D gene, clone size, J gene, V gene, CDR3 DNA, CDR3 protein. The D gene is left open where the match is weak. Expanded clones get a size class; other rows say once, few or many, or leave the size out.

>TRBD2|-|TRBJ2-7|TRBV10-1
TGCGCCAGAAGAAAGGGACTAGCGTTTTACGAGCAGTACTTC
CARRKGLAFYEQYF
>TRBD2|-|TRBJ2-2|TRBV5-1
TGCGCCAGCAGCAGTAGCGGGGCGAACACCGGGGAGCTGTTTTTT
CASSSSGANTGELFF
>-|-|TRBJ2-7|TRBV25-1
TGTGCCAGCAGCCAATACTACGAGCAGTACTTC
CASSQYYEQYF
>TRBD2|-|TRBJ2-7|TRBV15
TGTGCCACCAGCTTAGGACTAGCGGGAGGGATTTCCTACGAGCAGTACTTC
CATSLGLAGGISYEQYF
>-|-|TRBJ1-1|TRBV5-5
TGTGCCAGCAGCGCCGGACAGAACACTGAAGCTTTCTTT
CASSAGQNTEAFF
>-|-|TRBJ1-2|TRBV28
TGTGCCAGCAGTTCTGGGGGGGGCTATGGCTACACCTTC
CASSSGGGYGYTF
>TRBD1|-|TRBJ1-1|TRBV7-2
TGTGCCAGCAGAAGACAGGGAATTGAAGCTTTCTTT
CASRRQGIEAFF
>-|-|TRBJ2-2|TRBV11-3
TGTGCCAGCAGCTCAGAGGCCGGGGAGCTGTTTTTT
CASSSEAGELFF
>TRBD1|-|TRBJ1-5|TRBV7-9
TGTGCCAGCAGCTTGGGACAGGGGATTTTTCCCCAGCATTTT
CASSLGQGIFPQHF
>TRBD1|once|TRBJ1-2|TRBV19
TGTGCCAGTAGTCCAGGCGACAGGGCTAACTATGGCTACACCTTC
CASSPGDRANYGYTF
>-|once|TRBJ2-5|TRBV10-3
TGTGCCATCAGTGGGGGCCTAGCAGGGCAAGAGACCCAGTACTTC
CAISGGLAGQETQYF
>TRBD1|-|TRBJ2-3|TRBV5-1
TGCGCCAGCAGCTTGAGGACAGGGGCCCCAGATACGCAGTATTTT
CASSLRTGAPDTQYF
>-|-|TRBJ1-1|TRBV30
TGTGCCTGGAGTGCCAGGGAGACTTCCCCGAACACTGAAGCTTTCTTT
CAWSARETSPNTEAFF
>TRBD1|few|TRBJ1-1|TRBV6-6
TGTGCCAGCAGTCATACAGGGGGCGGGAACACTGAAGCTTTCTTT
CASSHTGGGNTEAFF
>TRBD1|-|TRBJ1-1|TRBV10-3
TGTGCCATCAGTGAGTCACCAGGGGGCCAGAACACTGAAGCTTTCTTT
CAISESPGGQNTEAFF
>-|once|TRBJ2-3|TRBV11-2
TGTGCCAGCAGCTTAGGTGCAGCCACAGATACGCAGTATTTT
CASSLGAATDTQYF
>TRBD1|-|TRBJ2-2|TRBV5-8
TGTGCCAGCAGCTTGGATTCAGGGGGCCACCTCACCGGGGAGCTGTTTTTT
CASSLDSGGHLTGELFF
>-|once|TRBJ1-1|TRBV6-5
TGTGCCAGCAGTTCTTTGACTTCTATCGCTTTCTTT
CASSSLTSIAFF
>TRBD1|-|TRBJ1-2|TRBV7-8
TGTGCCAGCAGCTACGACAGGGTGCCCCGAAAAAGAAGCTACACCTTC
CASSYDRVPRKRSYTF
>-|-|TRBJ2-2|TRBV9
TGTGCCAGCAGCGTAAGTTTCGGCAGGGCCAACCCCGGGGAGCTGTTTTTT
CASSVSFGRANPGELFF
>-|-|TRBJ2-1|TRBV4-1
TGCGCCAGCAGCCAAGAGGATCTTTTCTCCTACAATGAGCAGTTCTTC
CASSQEDLFSYNEQFF
>TRBD1|-|TRBJ2-7|TRBV7-9
TGTGCCAGCAGCTTAGTTCAGGGGGAGACCTACGAGCAGTACTTC
CASSLVQGETYEQYF
>-|-|TRBJ2-1|TRBV6-5
TGTGCCAGCAGTTACGGTTATAGCTCCTACAATGAGCAGTTCTTC
CASSYGYSSYNEQFF
>TRBD2|-|TRBJ2-4|TRBV5-1
TGCGCCAGCAGCTTAGCGGGAGACGGAAACATTCAGTACTTC
CASSLAGDGNIQYF
>-|few|TRBJ1-1|TRBV6-5
TGTGCCAGCACCCTTCGTCAGACGAACACTGAAGCTTTCTTT
CASTLRQTNTEAFF
>TRBD2|-|TRBJ2-7|TRBV7-2
TGTGCCAGCAGCTTAGTGGGGTATGGTAGCGGGAGCTCCTACGAGCAGTACTTC
CASSLVGYGSGSSYEQYF
>-|-|TRBJ1-1|TRBV29-1
TGCAGCGTTGAATCGGTGGCCGCTGAAGCTTTCTTT
CSVESVAAEAFF
>-|-|TRBJ1-4|TRBV9
TGTGCCAGCAGCGTACAGGGAGCTAATGAAAAACTGTTTTTT
CASSVQGANEKLFF
>-|-|TRBJ2-2|TRBV21-1
TGTGCCAGCAGCATACATATCAGAGGGCCCGGGGAGCTGTTTTTT
CASSIHIRGPGELFF
>-|-|TRBJ1-5|TRBV27
TGTGCCAGCAGTTTATGGGGTAGCAATCAGCCCCAGCATTTT
CASSLWGSNQPQHF
>-|-|TRBJ2-2|TRBV2
TGTGCCAGCAGTGTTTCGGCAGGGGACACCGGGGAGCTGTTTTTT
CASSVSAGDTGELFF
>TRBD1|-|TRBJ1-6|TRBV27
TGTGCCAGCAGCAGAGACAGGGGCAATTCACCCCTCCACTTT
CASSRDRGNSPLHF
>TRBD2|-|TRBJ2-1|TRBV4-3
TGCGCCAGCAGCCAAGACAGGAGCGGGAGCTCCTACAATGAGCAGTTCTTC
CASSQDRSGSSYNEQFF
>TRBD2|-|TRBJ2-3|TRBV18
TGTGCCAGCTCACCATACGTTATCCAAGCGGGGGACACAGATACGCAGTATTTT
CASSPYVIQAGDTDTQYF
>TRBD1|-|TRBJ2-1|TRBV10-3
TGTGCCATCAGGGGACAGGGTCTCGGTGAGCAGTTCTTC
CAIRGQGLGEQFF
>TRBD2|-|TRBJ2-5|TRBV29-1
TGCAGCGTTTACGGCTCGGGACTAGCGGCGCAAGAGACCCAGTACTTC
CSVYGSGLAAQETQYF
>-|-|TRBJ1-3|TRBV5-1
TGCGCCAGCAGCGGGGGACAATCTGGAAACACCATATATTTT
CASSGGQSGNTIYF
>-|-|TRBJ1-2|TRBV6-6
TGTGCCAGCACTCCCTCGGGGAGGGTGGCTGGCTACACCTTC
CASTPSGRVAGYTF
>TRBD2|once|TRBJ2-3|TRBV18
TGTGCCAGCTCCCGGAGGGCTAGCGGGAGTACAGATACGCAGTATTTT
CASSRRASGSTDTQYF
>-|-|TRBJ2-3|TRBV28
TGTGCCAGCAGTCCCTGGGACGGTAGTAGTGGTACGCAGTATTTT
CASSPWDGSSGTQYF
>-|-|TRBJ2-1|TRBV7-9
TGTGCCAGCAGTTACGCCTGGATGTACCTAGCAGGATACAATGAGCAGTTCTTC
CASSYAWMYLAGYNEQFF
>TRBD1|few|TRBJ2-7|TRBV19
TGTGCCAGTAGTAGGGACAGTACCTACGAGCAGTACTTC
CASSRDSTYEQYF
>-|once|TRBJ2-7|TRBV5-1
TGCGCCAGCAGCTTGGGGGGACACCCTTGGGACGAGCAGTACTTC
CASSLGGHPWDEQYF
>TRBD2|once|TRBJ2-1|TRBV19
TGTGCCAGTAGTATAGATCATAAGAGACTAGCGGGAGGGGGTGAGCAGTTCTTC
CASSIDHKRLAGGGEQFF
>TRBD2|-|TRBJ2-7|TRBV9
TGTGCCAGCAGCCCGGGACTAGCGGGGCTCCACGAGCAGTACTTC
CASSPGLAGLHEQYF
>TRBD1|-|TRBJ1-4|TRBV27
TGTGCCAGCAGTTCCTGGGGGACAGGGGGCGAAAAACTGTTTTTT
CASSSWGTGGEKLFF
>TRBD1|-|TRBJ2-2|TRBV2
TGTGCCAGCAGTGAGACCAGGGGGCGGGGCGGGGAGCTGTTTTTT
CASSETRGRGGELFF
>TRBD2|-|TRBJ2-1|TRBV7-7
TGTGCCAGCAGCCCCGGGACTAGCGGGAGTTGGGATGAGCAGTTCTTC
CASSPGTSGSWDEQFF
>TRBD2|-|TRBJ2-2|TRBV23-1
TGCGCCAGCAGTCAATCGGGCGGGAGGACGGCCGGGGAGCTGTTTTTT
CASSQSGGRTAGELFF
>TRBD1|-|TRBJ2-3|TRBV5-4
TGTGCCAGCAGCTTGGGACAGGGGGCGACAGATACGCAGTATTTT
CASSLGQGATDTQYF
>-|-|TRBJ1-3|TRBV6-1
TGTGCCAGCAGTGAGGGCTCTGGAAACACCATATATTTT
CASSEGSGNTIYF
>-|-|TRBJ1-5|TRBV7-2
TGTGCCAGCAGCTTAGGGCAGAATAGCAATCAGCCCCAGCATTTT
CASSLGQNSNQPQHF
>TRBD1|few|TRBJ1-3|TRBV25-1
TGTGCCAGCACCCTGACAGGGTTGAACACCATATATTTT
CASTLTGLNTIYF
>TRBD1|-|TRBJ2-2|TRBV9
TGTGCCAGCAGCGAGACCTCCGGGACAGGGGGCTTTGGCGGGGAGCTGTTTTTT
CASSETSGTGGFGGELFF